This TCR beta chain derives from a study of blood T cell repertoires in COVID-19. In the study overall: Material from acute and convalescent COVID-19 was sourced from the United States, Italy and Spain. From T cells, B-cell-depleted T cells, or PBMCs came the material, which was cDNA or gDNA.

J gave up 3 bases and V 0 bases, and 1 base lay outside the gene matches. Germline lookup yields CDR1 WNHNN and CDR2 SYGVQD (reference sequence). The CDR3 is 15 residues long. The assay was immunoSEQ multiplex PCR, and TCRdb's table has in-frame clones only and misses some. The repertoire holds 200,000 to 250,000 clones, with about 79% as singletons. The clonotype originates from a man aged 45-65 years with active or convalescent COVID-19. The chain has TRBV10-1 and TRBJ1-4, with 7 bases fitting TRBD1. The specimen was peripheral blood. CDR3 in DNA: TGCGCCAGCAGTGAGTCGGGACAGCCTAATGAAAAACTGTTTTTT. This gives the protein CASSESGQPNEKLFF.